These 10 T cell receptor beta chains were sequenced from one sample in a study of shared clonotypes between healthy human individuals. Produced via immunoSEQ multiplex PCR; TCRdb's table is partial and in-frame only. Among about 1 million clones listed, approximately 68% were seen once. The specimen sequenced was memory CD4+ T cells sorted from blood. The sample's subset: CD45RA-negative fraction. The receptors come from a young man in good health.

The rearrangement uses TRBV27 and TRBJ2-2; TRBD2 is a possible D gene (5 bases). This CDR3 comprises 14 residues. The V end lost 4 bases, the J end lost 4 bases, and 10 bases lay between the germline ends. CDR1 MNHEY and CDR2 SMNVEV come from the germline V gene (reference sequence). The CDR3, as DNA: TGTGCCAGCAGTTCTCTAGCACTCACCGGGGAGCTGTTTTTT. It specifies CASSSLALTGELFF.

The chain links TRBV5-6 to TRBJ2-1; D is perhaps TRBD1 or TRBD2 (6 bases each). From germline, CDR1 is SGHDT and CDR2 YYEEEE. Trimming removed 2 bases from V and 8 bases from J, with 23 bases in between. There are 17 residues in the CDR3. DNA of the CDR3: TGTGCCAGCAGCTTAGGAGAAACAGGGACTTCTAGGTATGAGCAGTTCTTC. This sequence encodes CASSLGETGTSRYEQFF.

There are a few counts of this clone. CDR3 in DNA: TGTGCCAGCAGTAACAGGGAAAACGGGGAGACCCAGTACTTC. Residues: CASSNRENGETQYF. The rearrangement joins TRBV2 to TRBJ2-5; a possible D gene is TRBD1 (6 bases). Trimming left V 5 bases short and J 5 bases short, with 15 bases between. The CDR3 has 14 residues. Germline loops: CDR1 SNHLY, CDR2 FYNNEI.

The chain employs TRBV30 and TRBJ2-7; D possibly matches TRBD1 or TRBD2 (5 bases each). Germline assignment: CDR1 GTSNPN and CDR2 SVGIG (reference sequence). The CDR3 consists of 20 residues. Trimming removed 0 bases from V and 0 bases from J, with 27 bases in between. The CDR3 DNA sequence: TGTGCCTGGAGTGTTCAATTCCGGCGACACCTTGGGGACCTCTCCTACGAGCAGTACTTC. It is translated as CAWSVQFRRHLGDLSYEQYF.

This chain joins TRBV28 and TRBJ1-1, with D possibly TRBD1 on 6 matching bases. Germline V CDR1 and CDR2: MDHEN, SYDVKM. The CDR3 length is 14 residues. V was cut by 6 bases and J by 6 bases, with 17 bases left in between. As DNA, the CDR3 is TGTGCCAGCAGCGTGCGCCTACAGGGCGCTGAAGCTTTCTTT. Translation: CASSVRLQGAEAFF.

V usage is TRBV5-1 and J usage is TRBJ1-1; TRBD1 is a possible D gene (6 bases). The CDR3 loop spans 14 amino acids. Germline V gene sequence: CDR1 SGHRS, CDR2 YFSETQ. V gave up 4 bases and J gave up 4 bases, with 14 bases separating them. The DNA of the CDR3 is TGCGCCAGCAGCGAACAGGGCAGGAGCACTGAAGCTTTCTTT. It is translated as CASSEQGRSTEAFF.

The chain carries TRBV11-2 and TRBJ2-7; D might be TRBD1 or TRBD2, each matching 6 bases. The CDR3 consists of 14 residues. Trimming cost V 3 bases and J 2 bases, with 11 bases left between them. The germline CDR1 and CDR2 sequences are SGHAT and FQNNGV. The CDR3 loop is CASSFVGGPYEQYF. In DNA form, the CDR3 reads TGTGCCAGCAGCTTTGTGGGGGGCCCCTACGAGCAGTACTTC.

The gene calls are TRBV7-2 and TRBJ1-5, with TRBD1 matching 10 bases. J was trimmed by 2 bases and V by 1 base; bases with no gene match: 8. This CDR3 spans 18 amino acids. Germline CDR1 and CDR2: SGHTA and FQGNSA. This CDR3 is CASSLGDRGAKGNQPQHF. CDR3 sequence (DNA): TGTGCCAGCAGCTTAGGGGACAGGGGAGCCAAGGGCAATCAGCCCCAGCATTTT.

The gene calls are TRBV28 and TRBJ1-4; D is undetermined. The CDR3 totals 13 residues. Germline V CDR1 and CDR2: MDHEN, SYDVKM. V shed 6 bases and J shed 7 bases, with 12 bases lying between them. The CDR3 sequence: CASSPLRSEKLFF. DNA of the CDR3: TGTGCCAGCAGCCCCCTCCGGAGTGAAAAACTGTTTTTT.

This clone was observed once. The genes are TRBV29-1 and TRBJ1-1, with 9 bases aligning to TRBD1. The CDR3 extends over 13 amino acids. V was clipped by 5 bases and J by 5 bases; unmatched bases: 6. Germline lookup yields CDR1 SQVTM and CDR2 ANQGSEA. The CDR3 DNA reads TGCAGCGTTTTTACAGGGGGCGGAACTGAAGCTTTCTTT. Translation gives CSVFTGGGTEAFF.